The rows below give T cell receptor beta chains drawn from one sample of a study of PD-1 blockade in classical Hodgkin lymphoma. Sequenced by immunoSEQ multiplex PCR; TCRdb stores in-frame clones only, minus some. The sample shows 45,000 to 65,000 clones, approximately 73% of them seen only once. The sequences come from peripheral blood mononuclear cells (PBMCs), collected before the second cycle of nivolumab. The receptors shown here come from a human donor with classical Hodgkin lymphoma. Each CDR3 is given with its conserved first and last residue. Size is stated for part of the rows, as once, few or many counts, or as a class when the clone is expanded.

>15|few|TRBV18
CASSPPMSSGNTIYF
>14|NA|TRBV30
CACIPGSSGNTIYF
>15|NA|TRBV19
CASSIEGTGTYEQYF
>15|NA|TRBV28
CASISFRQRYTEAFF
>15|once|TRBV6-5
CASRPKGAGDYGYTF
>13|NA|TRBV11-2
CASSSGTVYEQYF
>16|NA|TRBV19
CASSIDRGDWGTEAFF
>15|NA|TRBV1
CTSSEVGVPDVGYTF
>13|few|TRBV6-6
CASSFSTDTEAFF
>19|few|TRBV9
CASSAPGLAGAGGANVLTF
>13|once|TRBV6-1
CASSVGRESGYTF
>15|NA|TRBV5-1
CASSGGASSKNIQYF
>15|few|TRBV29-1
CSVVPPLSGTYEQYF
>13|NA|TRBV19
CASSISGTLEAFF
>16|NA|TRBV25-1
CASSHSPGRGTYEQYF
>13|few|TRBV6-5
CASSTRPDYGYTF
>15|NA|TRBV15
CATTLAGAGYNEQFF
>14|NA|TRBV29-1
CSVIPGPARETQYF
>15|NA|TRBV9
CASSVGGGEDTEAFF
>14|NA|TRBV30
CAWSLRIERDGYTF
>17|few|TRBV27
CASLGGQARSGANVLTF
>19|NA|TRBV7-8
CASTQRGGGAGKAGNTIYF
>13|NA|TRBV2
CASSADRNQPQHF
>13|NA|TRBV25-1
CASSPTENTEAFF
>18|NA|TRBV27
CASSLVGQGRGGNTEAFF
>15|NA|TRBV30
CAWSGAVISTDTQYF
>15|NA|TRBV9
CASTSREYDTGELFF
>21|NA|TRBV21-1
CASSKEGPGQGASGAKNIQYF
>15|NA|TRBV19
CASSRRTAPNYGYTF
>17|NA|TRBV6-1
CASSALAGGALLGGYTF
>15|few|TRBV6-6
CASSYPADSFYEQYF
>13|once|TRBV30
CAWTLQGAGEQYF
>13|NA|TRBV7-9
CASSLVPSDTQYF
>18|NA|TRBV7-9
CASSLVATVPPSSYEQYF
>16|NA|TRBV6-6
CASRQTGTGHTGELFF
>16|medium-sized|TRBV6-6
CASSYSTPGGNQPQHF
>12|NA|TRBV29-1
CSVASGRREQFF
>16|NA|TRBV6-6
CASSYSTGGGNQPQHF
>14|NA|TRBV5-1
CASSLDRLNTEAFF
>11|many|TRBV20-1
CSTQGNYGYTF
>15|few|TRBV9
CASSPRLAGDYEQYF
>12|NA|TRBV6-5
CASTDRNYGYTF
>13|NA|TRBV13
CASSLEANYGYTF
>17|many|TRBV7-3
CASSPTGERSLYNEQFF
>15|NA|TRBV12-5
CASAGGTDSNYGYTF
>15|NA|TRBV7-6
CASSLGGLGTDTQYF
>13|NA|TRBV7-2
CASSLRWDQPQHF